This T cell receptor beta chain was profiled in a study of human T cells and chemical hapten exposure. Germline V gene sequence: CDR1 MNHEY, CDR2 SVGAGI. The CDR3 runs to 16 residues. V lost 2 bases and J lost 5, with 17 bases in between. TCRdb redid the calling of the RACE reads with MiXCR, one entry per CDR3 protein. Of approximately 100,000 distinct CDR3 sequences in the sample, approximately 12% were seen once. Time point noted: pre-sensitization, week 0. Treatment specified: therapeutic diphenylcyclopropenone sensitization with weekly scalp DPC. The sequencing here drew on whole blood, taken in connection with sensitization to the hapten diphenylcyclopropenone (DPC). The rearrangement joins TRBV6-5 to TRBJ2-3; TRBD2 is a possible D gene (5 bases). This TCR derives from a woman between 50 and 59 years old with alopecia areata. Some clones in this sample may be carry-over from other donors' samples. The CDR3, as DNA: TGTGCCAGCAGTTACGTAGCGCGAATACGGGAAGATACGCAGTATTTT. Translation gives CASSYVARIREDTQYF.